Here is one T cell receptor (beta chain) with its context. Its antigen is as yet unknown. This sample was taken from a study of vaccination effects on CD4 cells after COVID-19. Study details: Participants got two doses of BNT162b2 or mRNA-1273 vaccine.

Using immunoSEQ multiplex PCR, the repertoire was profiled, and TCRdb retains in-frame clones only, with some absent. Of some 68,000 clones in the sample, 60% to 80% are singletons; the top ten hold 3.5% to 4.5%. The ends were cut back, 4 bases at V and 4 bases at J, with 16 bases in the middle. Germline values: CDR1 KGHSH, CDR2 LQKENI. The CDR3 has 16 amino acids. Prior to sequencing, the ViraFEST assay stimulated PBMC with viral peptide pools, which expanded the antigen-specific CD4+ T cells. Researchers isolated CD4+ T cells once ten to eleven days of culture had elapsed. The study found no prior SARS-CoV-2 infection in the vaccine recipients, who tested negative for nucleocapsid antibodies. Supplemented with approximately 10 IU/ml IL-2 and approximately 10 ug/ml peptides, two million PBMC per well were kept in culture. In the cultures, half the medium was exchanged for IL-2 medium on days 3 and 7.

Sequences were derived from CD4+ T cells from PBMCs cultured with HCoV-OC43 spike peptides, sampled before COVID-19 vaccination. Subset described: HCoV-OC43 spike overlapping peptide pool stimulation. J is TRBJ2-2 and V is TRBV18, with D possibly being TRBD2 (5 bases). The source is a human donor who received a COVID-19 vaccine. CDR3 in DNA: TGTGCCAGCTCACTACATAGCGTTGCCGGCACCGGGGAGCTGTTTTTT. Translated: CASSLHSVAGTGELFF.